A selection of T cell receptor beta chains follows, all from one sample in a study of beta chain features in type 1 diabetes. The data were produced by immunoSEQ multiplex PCR, yet TCRdb's version contains in-frame clones alone and is incomplete. Of 150,000 to 200,000 clones listed, about 9% were seen once; the top ten hold roughly 0.7%. What was sequenced was central memory CD4+ T cells from blood. The receptors derive from a woman between 25 and 40 years old with type 1 diabetes. CDR3s include the opening cysteine and the closing phenylalanine or tryptophan. Each record gives: J gene, clone size, V gene, D gene, CDR3 protein, CDR3 DNA. D genes are given only for firm matches. Size values are once, few and many counts, or a class for expanded clones, and some rows have none.

TRBJ2-7 | few | TRBV5-1 | TRBD1 | CASSRDRVSGGEQYF | TGCGCCAGCAGCCGGGACAGGGTGAGTGGGGGCGAGCAGTACTTC
TRBJ1-5 | few | TRBV6-6 | - | CASSRQFNQPQHF | TGTGCCAGCAGCCGACAGTTCAATCAGCCCCAGCATTTT
TRBJ2-5 | - | TRBV28 | - | CASSSDTKDQYF | TGTGCCAGCAGTTCGGACACTAAAGACCAGTACTTC
TRBJ2-3 | few | TRBV28 | TRBD2 | CASRLPLAGADTQYF | TGTGCCAGCCGCCTTCCCCTAGCGGGAGCAGATACGCAGTATTTT
TRBJ2-1 | - | TRBV5-1 | - | CASSLEGGYNEQFF | TGCGCCAGCAGCTTGGAAGGAGGCTACAATGAGCAGTTCTTC
TRBJ2-3 | - | TRBV5-1 | - | CASSLVLRSSTDTQYF | TGCGCCAGCAGCTTGGTCTTGCGGTCTAGCACAGATACGCAGTATTTT
TRBJ1-1 | few | TRBV11-2 | - | CASSQGRGANTEAFF | TGTGCCAGCAGCCAGGGACGGGGGGCGAACACTGAAGCTTTCTTT
TRBJ2-2 | - | TRBV27 | - | CASSSSLSTGELFF | TGTGCCAGCAGCTCTTCTTTGAGCACCGGGGAGCTGTTTTTT
TRBJ2-1 | few | TRBV9 | TRBD1 | CASSVGTGGYEQFF | TGTGCCAGCAGCGTGGGGACAGGGGGCTATGAGCAGTTCTTC
TRBJ1-2 | few | TRBV29-1 | - | CSVEVRGIPSGYTF | TGCAGCGTTGAAGTCCGAGGGATACCGTCTGGCTACACCTTC
TRBJ1-1 | - | TRBV6-5 | - | CASSSSWGDTEAFF | TGTGCCAGCAGTTCTTCCTGGGGGGACACTGAAGCTTTCTTT
TRBJ2-5 | few | TRBV28 | - | CASSRGAETQYF | TGTGCCAGCAGTAGGGGCGCGGAGACCCAGTACTTC
TRBJ2-7 | - | TRBV29-1 | - | CSVVTDTYEQYF | TGCAGCGTTGTTACAGACACCTACGAGCAGTACTTC
TRBJ1-4 | few | TRBV7-9 | - | CASSFGGQQKLFF | TGTGCCAGCAGCTTTGGTGGACAGCAAAAACTGTTTTTT
TRBJ2-1 | few | TRBV29-1 | TRBD1 | CSVFSGTGESGNEQFF | TGCAGCGTCTTCTCCGGGACAGGGGAAAGTGGCAATGAGCAGTTCTTC
TRBJ2-5 | - | TRBV6-6 | - | CASRRNNRGQETQYF | TGTGCCAGCAGAAGAAATAACCGGGGCCAAGAGACCCAGTACTTC
TRBJ1-1 | - | TRBV5-1 | TRBD1 | CASSLRQGNTEAFF | TGCGCCAGCAGCCTACGACAGGGGAACACTGAAGCTTTCTTT
TRBJ2-4 | - | TRBV6-5 | - | CASSQGLENIQYF | TGTGCCAGCAGCCAAGGACTGGAAAACATTCAGTACTTC
TRBJ1-5 | - | TRBV6-6 | - | CASSYSATPNQPQHF | TGTGCCAGCAGTTACTCGGCGACACCTAATCAGCCCCAGCATTTT
TRBJ2-2 | - | TRBV5-1 | TRBD2 | CASSPGLAPTGELFF | TGCGCCAGCAGCCCAGGACTAGCTCCGACCGGGGAGCTGTTTTTT
TRBJ2-3 | - | TRBV28 | TRBD2 | CASSFLSAGVGDTQYF | TGTGCCAGCAGTTTCCTTTCAGCGGGAGTAGGCGATACGCAGTATTTT
TRBJ2-2 | few | TRBV7-3 | TRBD2 | CASSYLTSLNTGELFF | TGTGCCAGCAGCTACCTGACTAGCCTTAACACCGGGGAGCTGTTTTTT
TRBJ2-3 | few | TRBV30 | - | CAHSTGTSTDTQYF | TGTGCCCATTCGACAGGAACTAGCACAGATACGCAGTATTTT
TRBJ2-3 | few | TRBV30 | TRBD2 | CAWSLAGATDTQYF | TGTGCCTGGAGTCTGGCGGGAGCCACAGATACGCAGTATTTT
TRBJ2-3 | many | TRBV19 | - | CASSIGLADTQYF | TGTGCCAGTAGTATAGGGCTGGCAGATACGCAGTATTTT
TRBJ2-6 | few | TRBV5-1 | - | CASSLLIGSGANVLTF | TGCGCCAGCAGCTTGTTGATCGGGTCTGGGGCCAACGTCCTGACTTTC
TRBJ2-1 | few | TRBV5-1 | TRBD2 | CASSLGGLAGYNEQFF | TGCGCCAGCAGCTTGGGGGGACTAGCGGGCTACAATGAGCAGTTCTTC
TRBJ2-1 | - | TRBV28 | TRBD2 | CGAGLYNEQFF | TGTGGAGCGGGACTTTACAATGAGCAGTTCTTC
TRBJ1-2 | - | TRBV27 | TRBD1 | CASSRTGGLGYTF | TGTGCCAGCAGCCGGACAGGGGGACTTGGCTACACCTTC
TRBJ2-7 | - | TRBV30 | - | CAWSVLVTNLYF | TGTGCCTGGAGTGTACTTGTGACTAATTTGTACTTC
TRBJ1-5 | - | TRBV30 | - | CAWSPTVSQPQHF | TGTGCCTGGAGTCCGACAGTAAGTCAGCCCCAGCATTTT
TRBJ2-3 | - | TRBV10-3 | TRBD1 | CAIRAGQGEGTDTQYF | TGTGCCATCAGGGCCGGACAGGGGGAGGGCACAGATACGCAGTATTTT
TRBJ2-1 | - | TRBV27 | TRBD2 | CASSGGGLVQQFF | TGTGCCAGCAGTGGGGGAGGACTAGTCCAGCAGTTCTTC
TRBJ2-1 | few | TRBV10-3 | TRBD2 | CAISDAGVQDNEQFF | TGTGCCATCAGTGATGCGGGGGTGCAGGACAATGAGCAGTTCTTC
TRBJ2-7 | - | TRBV14 | TRBD2 | CASSQISGRVNEQYF | TGTGCCAGCAGCCAAATTAGCGGGAGGGTGAACGAGCAGTACTTC
TRBJ2-7 | few | TRBV7-3 | - | CASSSTTGSYEQYF | TGTGCCAGCAGCTCCACTACCGGGTCCTACGAGCAGTACTTC
TRBJ2-7 | - | TRBV2 | - | CASRLASSSYEQYF | TGTGCCAGCAGGCTAGCGTCGAGCTCCTACGAGCAGTACTTC
TRBJ2-3 | - | TRBV4-1 | - | CASSQGQKTDRTDTQYF | TGCGCCAGCAGCCAAGGCCAAAAGACAGACCGCACAGATACGCAGTATTTT
TRBJ2-1 | few | TRBV6-5 | TRBD2 | CASSGLAGGIEQFF | TGTGCCAGCAGCGGACTAGCGGGAGGAATCGAGCAGTTCTTC
TRBJ2-5 | few | TRBV9 | TRBD2 | CASSISGTSGQETQYF | TGTGCCAGCAGTATATCCGGGACTAGCGGTCAAGAGACCCAGTACTTC
TRBJ2-5 | few | TRBV11-1 | - | CASSLGLADRQETQYF | TGTGCCAGCAGCTTAGGGCTAGCAGACCGACAAGAGACCCAGTACTTC
TRBJ1-2 | few | TRBV28 | TRBD1 | CASSLDRGFSNGYTF | TGTGCCAGCAGTCTGGACAGGGGCTTTTCCAATGGCTACACCTTC
TRBJ2-3 | few | TRBV5-1 | TRBD2 | CASSFAGGRNADTQYF | TGCGCCAGCAGCTTTGCGGGAGGGCGAAACGCAGATACGCAGTATTTT
TRBJ2-1 | - | TRBV19 | - | CASSIKGGDNEQFF | TGTGCCAGTAGTATTAAGGGGGGGGACAATGAGCAGTTCTTC
TRBJ1-5 | few | TRBV30 | TRBD1 | CAWSRDRGGGQPQHF | TGTGCCTGGAGTCGAGACAGGGGGGGAGGGCAGCCCCAGCATTTT
TRBJ1-5 | few | TRBV10-3 | - | CAIRDSSNQPQHF | TGTGCCATCAGGGACAGCTCTAATCAGCCCCAGCATTTT
TRBJ2-1 | few | TRBV19 | TRBD2 | CASSISPREVYNEQFF | TGTGCCAGTAGTATTTCTCCTCGGGAGGTCTACAATGAGCAGTTCTTC
TRBJ1-2 | many | TRBV9 | - | CASSVGVGVDGYTF | TGTGCCAGCAGCGTAGGGGTAGGGGTGGATGGCTACACCTTC
TRBJ2-1 | few | TRBV29-1 | TRBD2 | CSVEPWTRTSEQFF | TGCAGCGTTGAACCCTGGACTAGGACGAGTGAGCAGTTCTTC
TRBJ2-3 | - | TRBV5-1 | TRBD2 | CASSSRLAGNADTQYF | TGCGCCAGCAGCAGCAGACTAGCTGGTAACGCAGATACGCAGTATTTT
TRBJ1-5 | few | TRBV30 | - | CAWSVTGINQPQHF | TGTGCCTGGAGTGTAACGGGGATCAATCAGCCCCAGCATTTT
TRBJ1-2 | once | TRBV5-4 | TRBD1 | CASSYSAGQGPYGYTF | TGTGCCAGCAGTTACTCCGCAGGACAGGGGCCCTATGGCTACACCTTC
TRBJ2-7 | - | TRBV2 | - | CASRQDGAYEQYF | TGTGCCAGCAGACAGGACGGAGCCTACGAGCAGTACTTC
TRBJ1-1 | - | TRBV5-1 | - | CASSFSQGRAEAFF | TGCGCCAGCAGCTTCTCACAGGGAAGGGCTGAAGCTTTCTTT
TRBJ2-7 | few | TRBV28 | - | CASGTGSYEQYF | TGTGCCAGCGGGACTGGTTCCTACGAGCAGTACTTC
TRBJ2-7 | few | TRBV28 | - | CASSENSLYEQYF | TGTGCCAGCAGTGAAAACTCTCTCTACGAGCAGTACTTC
TRBJ2-2 | few | TRBV18 | TRBD1 | CASSPTGQGAGHTGELFF | TGTGCCAGCTCACCTACGGGACAGGGGGCCGGACACACCGGGGAGCTGTTTTTT
TRBJ1-2 | - | TRBV30 | TRBD1 | CAWTRDSYGYTF | TGTGCCTGGACTCGGGACAGCTATGGCTACACCTTC
TRBJ2-5 | few | TRBV5-1 | TRBD1 | CASRPGQGSSETQYF | TGCGCCAGCAGACCGGGACAGGGATCGTCGGAGACCCAGTACTTC
TRBJ1-2 | few | TRBV7-9 | - | CASSSTGRQGYTF | TGTGCCAGCAGCTCTACAGGAAGACAGGGCTACACCTTC